Following are 7 T cell receptor beta chains from one sample sequenced in a study of cytomegalovirus exposure and HLA in healthy donors. PCR used 60 Vbeta primers and 13 Jbeta primers. Data came from immunoSEQ multiplex PCR; TCRdb stores just in-frame clones and leaves some out. The sample shows around 120,000 clones, under 85% of them seen only once. Material: PBMCs. The receptors derive from a woman aged 18-29 years in good health and CMV-seronegative.

The chain is built from TRBV6-1 and TRBJ2-2; the match to TRBD2 covers 8 bases. J gave up 6 bases and V 3 bases, and 12 bases lay outside the gene matches. This CDR3 region has 17 residues. Germline V gene data show CDR1 as MNHNS and CDR2 as SASEGT. CDR3 bases: TGTGCCAGCAGTGAGAGACAGGAGCCGGGACTAGCCGGGGAGCTGTTTTTT. Translation: CASSERQEPGLAGELFF.

The rearrangement uses TRBV28 and TRBJ1-2, with D unclear. Trimming left V 6 bases short and J 1 base short, with 12 bases between. There are 14 residues in the CDR3. The germline gives CDR1 MDHEN, CDR2 SYDVKM. Here the CDR3 DNA reads TGTGCCAGCAGACCTGGTGGGAGTAACTATGGCTACACCTTC. Translated: CASRPGGSNYGYTF.

The chain combines TRBV29-1 with TRBJ2-1; TRBD2 might be the D (7 bases). The V end was cut by 7 bases, the J end by 8 bases, with 18 bases between. The germline V gene has CDR1 SQVTM and CDR2 ANQGSEA. The CDR3 runs 13 residues. In nucleotides, the CDR3 is TGCAGCGCCATGCGGGGGCCAGGGGATGAGCAGTTCTTC. It is translated as CSAMRGPGDEQFF.

The V call is TRBV6-5, the J call TRBJ2-5; D gene uncertain. Germline V gene sequence: CDR1 MNHEY, CDR2 SVGAGI. The CDR3 loop spans 13 amino acids. V gave up 5 bases and J gave up 1 base, with 8 bases separating them. This CDR3 reads CASSPGSQETQYF. The CDR3 bases are TGTGCCAGCAGTCCAGGATCCCAAGAGACCCAGTACTTC.

The chain couples TRBV28 to TRBJ2-3; D gene ambiguous. The germline CDR1 and CDR2 sequences are MDHEN and SYDVKM. The CDR3 extends over 14 amino acids. Trimming took 3 bases from V and 4 from J, leaving 11 bases between them. CDR3 in DNA: TGTGCCAGCAGTTTCCCGCTATCATCAGATACGCAGTATTTT. The encoded protein is CASSFPLSSDTQYF. The full variable domain, its missing parts supplied by reference TRBV28 and TRBJ2-3, is DVKVTQSSRYLVKRTGEKVFLECVQDMDHENMFWYRQDPGLGLRLIYFSYDVKMKEKGDIPEGYSVSREKKERFSLILESASTNQTSMYLCASSFPLSSDTQYFGPGTRLTVL.

The chain has TRBV10-3 and TRBJ2-6; TRBD1 aligns across 12 bases. With V trimmed by 7 bases and J by 2 bases, 6 bases remained unmatched. The CDR3 totals 17 residues. Germline V gene lookup returns CDR1 ENHRY and CDR2 SYGVKD. CDR3 sequence: CAINPGQGAPGANVLTF. Here the CDR3 DNA reads TGTGCCATCAACCCGGGACAGGGGGCACCTGGGGCCAACGTCCTGACTTTC.

A few counts support this clone. Germline is not matched at one junction end, which may reflect a read error. This chain uses TRBV2 with TRBJ2-7; perhaps TRBD1 as D (6 bases). In germline, CDR1 is SNHLY, CDR2 FYNNEI. The CDR3 has 15 amino acids. In nucleotides, the CDR3 is TGTGCCAGCAGGTCCTCCGGGGCGGCCGAAGGGGGACAACTCTTC. It translates to CASRSSGAAEGGQLF.